This T cell receptor beta chain came from a study of graft-versus-host responses after intestinal transplantation. Study-level background: Isolated intestinal, liver-intestinal, or multivisceral transplants were what recipients had.

With 0 bases removed from V and 5 bases from J, the gap between germline ends came to 7 bases. The CDR3 extends over 13 amino acids. The germline V gene has CDR1 SGHRS and CDR2 YFSETQ. As for this clone: Its antigen is unidentified.

Notes on the study in general: HvG clone declines early post-transplant were associated with peak circulating GvH levels.

TCRdb's copy holds only in-frame clones and misses some; the assay was immunoSEQ multiplex PCR. Of over 100,000 clones in the sample, 85% to 95% were seen once. Sample: unstimulated CD4+ T cells sorted from spleen or lymph node cells, taken before intestinal transplant. The chain couples TRBV5-1 to TRBJ2-3; no definite D call. The origin of this receptor is a human donor who received an intestinal transplant. The CDR3, as DNA: TGCGCCAGCAGCTTGGGTGAGGAAGATACGCAGTATTTT. Protein sequence: CASSLGEEDTQYF.